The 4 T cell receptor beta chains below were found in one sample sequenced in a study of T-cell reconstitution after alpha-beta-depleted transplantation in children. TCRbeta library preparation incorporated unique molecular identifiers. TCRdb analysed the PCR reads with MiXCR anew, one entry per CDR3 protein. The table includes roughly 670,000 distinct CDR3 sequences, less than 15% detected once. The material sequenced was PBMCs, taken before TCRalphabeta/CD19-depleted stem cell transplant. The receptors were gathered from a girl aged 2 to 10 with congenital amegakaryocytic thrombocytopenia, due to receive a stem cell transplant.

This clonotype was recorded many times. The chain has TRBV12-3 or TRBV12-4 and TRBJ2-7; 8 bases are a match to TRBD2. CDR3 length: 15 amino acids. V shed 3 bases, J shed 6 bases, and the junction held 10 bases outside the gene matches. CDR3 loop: CASSFGPSGLVEQYF. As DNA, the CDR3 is TGTGCCAGCAGTTTTGGGCCTAGCGGGTTGGTCGAGCAGTACTTC.

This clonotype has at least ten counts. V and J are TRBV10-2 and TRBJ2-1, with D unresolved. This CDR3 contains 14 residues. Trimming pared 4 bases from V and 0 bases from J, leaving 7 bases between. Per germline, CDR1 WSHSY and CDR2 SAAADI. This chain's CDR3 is CASSARSSYNEQFF. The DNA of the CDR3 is TGCGCCAGCAGTGCAAGGAGCTCCTACAATGAGCAGTTCTTC.

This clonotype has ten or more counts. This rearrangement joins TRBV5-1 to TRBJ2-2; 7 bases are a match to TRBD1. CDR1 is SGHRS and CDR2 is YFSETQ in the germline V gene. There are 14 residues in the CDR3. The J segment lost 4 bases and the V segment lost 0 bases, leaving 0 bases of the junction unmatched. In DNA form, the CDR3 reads TGCGCCAGCAGCTTGGAGGGGGCCACCGGGGAGCTGTTTTTT. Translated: CASSLEGATGELFF.

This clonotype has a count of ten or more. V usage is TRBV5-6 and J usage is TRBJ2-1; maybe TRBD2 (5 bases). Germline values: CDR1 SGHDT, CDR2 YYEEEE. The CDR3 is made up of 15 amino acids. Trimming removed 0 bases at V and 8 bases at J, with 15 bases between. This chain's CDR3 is CASSLGLAASHEQFF. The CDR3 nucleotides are TGTGCCAGCAGCTTGGGCCTAGCTGCCTCGCATGAGCAGTTCTTC.